The subject of this entry is one T cell receptor (beta chain). Its specificity is unknown. It was autoimmune disease history or systemic immunosuppression that excluded patients. This sample was included in a study of OX40 agonist ivuxolimab in advanced cancers. V dropped 2 bases and J dropped 6 bases, with 10 bases sitting between them. Germline CDR1 is SGHDN and CDR2 is FVKESK. The CDR3 is made up of 13 amino acids. Assay used: immunoSEQ multiplex PCR; TCRdb lists only in-frame clones, some missing. The data show 30,000 to 45,000 clones, 88% seen once. Study results and limitations: The study observed clonal expansion of CD4+ and CD8+ blood T cells by week 6 at 0.1 to 3.0 mg/kg. The antigen specificity of the peripheral T cells (those that were expanded) was not determined.

The chain recombines TRBV14 with TRBJ1-1; D not certain. The sequence derives from an adult with an advanced solid tumor such as melanoma, head and neck, liver or kidney cancer. The source was CD4+ or CD8+ T cells sorted from blood, collected in a trial of the OX40 agonist ivuxolimab. The CDR3 nucleotides are TGTGCCAGCAGCCAACATGACGGATCTGAAGCTTTCTTT. Amino acids: CASSQHDGSEAFF.